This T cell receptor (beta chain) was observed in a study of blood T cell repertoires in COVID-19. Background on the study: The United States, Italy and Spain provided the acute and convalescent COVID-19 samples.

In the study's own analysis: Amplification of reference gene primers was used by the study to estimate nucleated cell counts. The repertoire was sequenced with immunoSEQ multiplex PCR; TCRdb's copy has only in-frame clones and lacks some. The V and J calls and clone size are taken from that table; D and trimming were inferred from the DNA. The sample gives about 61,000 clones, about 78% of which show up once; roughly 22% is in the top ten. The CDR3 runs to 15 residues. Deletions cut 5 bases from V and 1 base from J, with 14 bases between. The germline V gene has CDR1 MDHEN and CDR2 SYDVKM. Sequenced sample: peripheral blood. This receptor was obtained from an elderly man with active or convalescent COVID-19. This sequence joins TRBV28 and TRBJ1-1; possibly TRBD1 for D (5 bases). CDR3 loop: CASSGGADENTEAFF. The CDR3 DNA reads TGTGCCAGCAGTGGAGGGGCAGACGAGAACACTGAAGCTTTCTTT.